This T cell receptor (beta chain) was sequenced for a study of blood T cells in healthy people across ages. Study-wide context: Template switching captured about one barcoded beta molecule per two T cells.

About this clonotype: The antigen is unknown.

A second roughly 7 to 11 cycle PCR used barcoded and J-beta primers. Every cDNA was tagged by a template-switch adaptor with 12 random nucleotides. TCRdb re-derived calls from the 5' RACE reads in MiXCR, one entry per CDR3 protein. The sample includes over a million distinct CDR3 sequences, approximately 43% seen only once; the top ten take just over 4%. Trimming left V 3 bases short and J 2 bases short, with 13 bases between. The CDR3 consists of 15 residues. General study findings and limits: Any conclusive comparison of naive versus antigen-experienced cells was prevented by using unsorted PBMCs. The recorded TCR beta diversity per million T cells decreased in a roughly linear manner with age.

The chain has TRBV23-1 and TRBJ1-2; no clear D gene. TRBV23-1 is annotated as an ORF whose role is uncertain. This receptor was taken from a woman aged 18-30 years in good health. The sample taken for sequencing was blood. The CDR3 protein is CASSQRKARNYGYTF. Written as DNA, the CDR3 is TGCGCCAGCAGTCAGAGGAAGGCCCGCAACTATGGCTACACCTTC.